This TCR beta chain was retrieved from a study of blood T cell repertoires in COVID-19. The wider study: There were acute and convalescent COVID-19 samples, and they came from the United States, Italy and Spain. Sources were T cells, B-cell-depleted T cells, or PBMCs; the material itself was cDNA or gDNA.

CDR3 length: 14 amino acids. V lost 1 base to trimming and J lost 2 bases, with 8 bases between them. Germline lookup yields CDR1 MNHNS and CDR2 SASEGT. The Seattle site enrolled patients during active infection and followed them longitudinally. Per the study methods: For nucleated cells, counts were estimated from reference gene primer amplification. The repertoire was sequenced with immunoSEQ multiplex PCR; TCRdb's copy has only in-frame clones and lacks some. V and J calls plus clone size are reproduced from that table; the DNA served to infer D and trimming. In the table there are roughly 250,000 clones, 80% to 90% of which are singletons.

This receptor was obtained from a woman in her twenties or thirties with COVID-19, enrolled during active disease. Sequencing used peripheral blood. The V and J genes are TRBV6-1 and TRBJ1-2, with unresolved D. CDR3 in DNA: TGTGCCAGCAGTGAAGGGTGGCAAAACTATGGCTACACCTTC. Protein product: CASSEGWQNYGYTF.